The clone carrying this TCR beta chain was detected ten times or more. This sample was included in a study of Graves' ophthalmopathy and Graves' hyperthyroidism. This CDR3 has 19 residues. Per germline, CDR1 SGHVS and CDR2 FQNEAQ. Germline trimming cut 2 bases from V and 2 bases from J; bases unmatched to any gene: 7. The authors amplified TCR beta CDR3 regions, and they did so from RNA transcripts for repertoire sequencing. HTBI primers served in a first-round RT-PCR, which a second-round multiplex PCR followed. TCRdb re-derived calls from the multiplex PCR reads in MiXCR, one entry per CDR3 protein. Of more than 1,000,000 distinct CDR3 sequences in the sample, about 40% were seen once.

The receptor comes from an adult man with Graves' hyperthyroidism. The V and J genes are TRBV7-8 and TRBJ2-2, with 14 bases fitting TRBD2. The sample comprised peripheral blood or thyroid tissue (not recorded which). The CDR3 nucleotides read TGTGCCAGCAGCTTACCCGGGACTAGCGGGAGCCAAAACACCGGGGAGCTGTTTTTT. Translated: CASSLPGTSGSQNTGELFF.